This entry lists 22 T cell receptor beta chains sequenced from one sample in a study of blood T cell repertoires in COVID-19. Produced via immunoSEQ multiplex PCR; TCRdb's table is partial and in-frame only. The sample yields fewer than 500,000 clones, around 90% seen once. Material: PBMCs or T cells enriched from blood (not recorded which). These receptor sequences come from a woman aged 18-30 years who had recovered from COVID-19.

This chain joins TRBV28 and TRBJ1-1; 7 positions match TRBD1. This CDR3 has 16 amino acids. Germline V CDR1 and CDR2: MDHEN, SYDVKM. J lost 7 bases, V lost 4 bases, and 15 bases had no gene match. The CDR3 is CASSSQGGRGSVEAFF. The CDR3 coding sequence is TGTGCCAGCAGTTCTCAAGGGGGCAGGGGCAGTGTTGAAGCTTTCTTT.

The chain employs TRBV6-5 and TRBJ1-3; a weak D match, TRBD1 (5 bases). Germline V gives CDR1 MNHEY, CDR2 SVGAGI. The V and J ends lost 8 bases and 2 bases respectively, with 16 bases between them. The CDR3 totals 15 residues. CDR3 protein: CASGLAREAGNTIYF. The CDR3 DNA reads TGTGCCAGCGGGTTGGCCAGGGAGGCTGGAAACACCATATATTTT.

The rearrangement links TRBV4-1 to TRBJ2-7, with a weak D call TRBD1 (6 bases). V lost 0 bases, J lost 3 bases, and 9 bases lay in between. Germline V CDR1 and CDR2: MGHRA, YSYEKL. The CDR3 is made up of 14 amino acids. CDR3 bases: TGCGCCAGCAGCCAAGACAGGGGCAACTACGAGCAGTACTTC. Residues: CASSQDRGNYEQYF.

This chain joins TRBV5-1 and TRBJ2-5; 8 nucleotides agree with TRBD2. This CDR3 has 15 residues. Germline V lookup: CDR1 SGHRS, CDR2 YFSETQ. V gave up 2 bases and J gave up 2 bases; unmatched junction bases: 5. The CDR3 nucleotides read TGCGCCAGCAGCTTACGGGGGGGAGATCAAGAGACCCAGTACTTC. Translation gives CASSLRGGDQETQYF.

V gene TRBV25-1 combines with J gene TRBJ1-3, with D possibly matching TRBD1 (5 bases). V lost 1 base, J lost 8 bases, and 12 bases lay in between. This CDR3 contains 14 residues. Germline V gene lookup returns CDR1 MGHDK and CDR2 SYGVNS. The CDR3 here is CASSEWGVGDTIYF. CDR3 sequence (DNA): TGTGCCAGCAGTGAATGGGGGGTCGGGGACACCATATATTTT.

Turning to this clone: In the same sample, other DNA sequences code for this CDR3. The J gene is TRBJ1-1, the V gene TRBV7-9, with 7 nucleotides matching TRBD1. Per germline, CDR1 SEHNR and CDR2 FQNEAQ (reference sequence). J lost 1 base, V lost 5 bases, and 1 base had no gene match. This CDR3 spans 13 amino acids. CDR3 loop: CASSRTGNTEAFF. Here the CDR3 DNA reads TGTGCCAGCAGCCGGACAGGGAACACTGAAGCTTTCTTT.

This clone was seen just once. The chain employs TRBV10-2 and TRBJ1-2; 9 bases match TRBD1. The CDR3 runs 13 residues. In germline, CDR1 is WSHSY, CDR2 SAAADI. J gave up 6 bases and V 5 bases, and 4 bases lay outside the gene matches. CDR3 protein: CASSTGGADGYTF. The CDR3 region has the DNA TGCGCCAGCAGTACAGGGGGCGCGGATGGCTACACCTTC.

The CDR3 loop is CASSSPQTYYEQYF. CDR3 sequence (DNA): TGTGCCAGCAGTTCCCCTCAAACCTACTACGAGCAGTACTTC. The V call is TRBV6-6, the J call TRBJ2-7; D gene uncertain. The germline gives CDR1 MNHNY, CDR2 SVGAGI (reference sequence). Deletions cut 4 bases from V and 3 bases from J, with 13 bases between. This CDR3 has 14 amino acids.

The chain combines TRBV7-9 with TRBJ1-2; weak D call: TRBD1 (5 bases). Deletions cut 2 bases from V and 4 bases from J, with 17 bases between. This CDR3 region has 16 residues. Germline CDR1 is SEHNR and CDR2 is FQNEAQ (reference sequence). The CDR3 DNA reads as TGTGCCAGCAGCTTATCTGGGAGGGAAGGGGCCTATGGCTACACCTTC. Its protein is CASSLSGREGAYGYTF.

CDR3 DNA: TGTGCCAGCAGCCCAGGGGGAGGCTATGGCTACACCTTC. Translation: CASSPGGGYGYTF. The chain is built from TRBV7-8 and TRBJ1-2, with 7 bases fitting TRBD1. The CDR3 has 13 amino acids. From germline, CDR1 is SGHVS and CDR2 FQNEAQ. Trimming took 5 bases from V and 4 from J; bases not matched to a gene: 4.

This clone was picked up a small number of times. This chain joins TRBV5-1 and TRBJ2-2; D uncertain. The CDR3 has 15 amino acids. Germline V lookup: CDR1 SGHRS, CDR2 YFSETQ. The V gene lost 0 bases and the J gene lost 3 bases, with 9 bases spanning the gap. The CDR3 here is CASSLVSGDTGELFF. The CDR3, as DNA: TGCGCCAGCAGCTTGGTGTCCGGTGACACCGGGGAGCTGTTTTTT.

The J gene is TRBJ1-5, the V gene TRBV7-2, with TRBD1 matching 7 bases. Losses at the gene ends were 5 bases for V and 5 bases for J; bases not matched to a gene: 6. CDR1 is SGHTA and CDR2 is FQGNSA in the germline V gene. This CDR3 is 14 amino acids long. CDR3 region: CASSTTGRDQPQHF. Here the CDR3 DNA reads TGTGCCAGCAGCACGACAGGGCGGGATCAGCCCCAGCATTTT.

This clone was recorded only once. The chain joins TRBV7-6 to TRBJ1-3; possibly TRBD1 for D (6 bases). The length of the CDR3 is 18 residues. Trimming took 5 bases from V and 4 from J, leaving 24 bases between them. Germline-derived CDR1 and CDR2 are SGHVS and FNYEAQ. CDR3 residues: CASSESPPSRDIGNTIYF. In DNA form, the CDR3 reads TGTGCCAGCAGCGAATCTCCCCCAAGCCGGGACATCGGAAACACCATATATTTT.

This chain joins TRBV28 and TRBJ1-2; possibly TRBD1 for D (5 bases). V shed 5 bases and J shed 8 bases, with 21 bases lying between them. This CDR3 contains 15 residues. The germline gives CDR1 MDHEN, CDR2 SYDVKM. The DNA for the CDR3 is TGTGCCAGCAGTCAGGGACTAAAAAGTATAAGGGGCTACACCTTC. The encoded protein is CASSQGLKSIRGYTF.

This clone turned up a few times. Other DNA sequences of this sample code for an identical CDR3. The rearrangement joins TRBV28 to TRBJ1-2; D is unclear. The V and J ends lost 3 bases and 4 bases respectively, with 3 bases between them. From germline, CDR1 is MDHEN and CDR2 SYDVKM. The CDR3 is made up of 11 amino acids. CDR3 region: CASSFGYGYTF. CDR3 DNA sequence: TGTGCCAGCAGTTTCGGCTATGGCTACACCTTC.

V and J are TRBV7-3 and TRBJ2-5; no clear D gene. The germline V gene has CDR1 SGHTA and CDR2 FQGTGA. There are 14 residues in the CDR3. V lost 5 bases to trimming and J lost 1 base, with 11 bases between them. For the CDR3, the DNA is TGTGCCAGCAGCCCCATAGCCTCCCAAGAGACCCAGTACTTC. Translated: CASSPIASQETQYF.

This chain joins TRBV5-1 and TRBJ1-2, with D unresolved. The germline V gene encodes CDR1 SGHRS and CDR2 YFSETQ. The V end lost 4 bases, the J end lost 7 bases, and 14 bases lay between the germline ends. This CDR3 spans 13 amino acids. The CDR3 sequence is CASSPGESGGYTF. The CDR3 DNA reads as TGCGCCAGCAGCCCTGGGGAGAGCGGTGGCTACACCTTC.

This rearrangement joins TRBV5-1 to TRBJ2-7; possibly TRBD2 for D (6 bases). The CDR3 covers 14 residues. Between the trimmed V and J ends, which lost 3 bases and 0 bases, there was a span of 10 bases. The germline gives CDR1 SGHRS, CDR2 YFSETQ. The CDR3 DNA follows: TGCGCCAGCAGCTCGGCGGGGAACTCCTACGAGCAGTACTTC. Translation gives CASSSAGNSYEQYF. The full variable domain, in which reference TRBV5-1 and TRBJ2-7 provide the parts outside the CDR3, is KAGVTQTPRYLIKTRGQQVTLSCSPISGHRSVSWYQQTPGQGLQFLFEYFSETQRNKGNFPGRFSGRQFSNSRSEMNVSTLELGDSALYLCASSSAGNSYEQYFGPGTRLTVT.

V and J are TRBV5-1 and TRBJ1-1; 8 bases line up with TRBD1. Germline lookup yields CDR1 SGHRS and CDR2 YFSETQ. There are 14 residues in the CDR3. The ends lost 5 bases at V and 1 base at J; junction bases unmatched: 4. CDR3 nucleotides: TGCGCCAGCAGTTATGACAGGGGGAACACTGAAGCTTTCTTT. It yields the protein CASSYDRGNTEAFF. The complete variable domain, with remaining parts taken from reference TRBV5-1 and TRBJ1-1, reads KAGVTQTPRYLIKTRGQQVTLSCSPISGHRSVSWYQQTPGQGLQFLFEYFSETQRNKGNFPGRFSGRQFSNSRSEMNVSTLELGDSALYLCASSYDRGNTEAFFGQGTRLTVV.

The chain carries TRBV7-8 and TRBJ2-1; 8 nucleotides line up with TRBD2. This CDR3 has 16 amino acids. Germline CDR1 and CDR2: SGHVS and FQNEAQ. Trimming cost V 0 bases and J 9 bases; bases outside gene matches: 10. CDR3 sequence: CASSLARTSPGGEQFF. The CDR3 nucleotides are TGTGCCAGCAGCTTAGCACGGACTAGCCCGGGCGGTGAGCAGTTCTTC.

This clone came up once. This chain's CDR3 is CASSSDWGTDTQYF. The DNA for the CDR3 is TGCGCCAGCAGTTCGGACTGGGGCACAGATACGCAGTATTTT. The chain recombines TRBV5-1 with TRBJ2-3, with D tentatively TRBD2 (5 bases). The V gene's germline CDR1 is SGHRS and CDR2 YFSETQ. V was pared by 5 bases and J by 1 base, with 11 bases between. The CDR3 sequence is 14 residues long.

J is TRBJ1-2 and V is TRBV3-1 (or the pseudogene TRBV3-2); D perhaps matches TRBD1 (6 bases). Germline V gives CDR1 LGHDT, CDR2 YNNKEL (reference sequence). The ends were cut back, 1 base at V and 8 bases at J, with 20 bases in the middle. The CDR3 spans 16 residues. In nucleotides, the CDR3 is TGTGCCAGCAGCCAAGGAGGGGCAGGGGACCGTATAGGCTACACCTTC. Translation gives CASSQGGAGDRIGYTF.